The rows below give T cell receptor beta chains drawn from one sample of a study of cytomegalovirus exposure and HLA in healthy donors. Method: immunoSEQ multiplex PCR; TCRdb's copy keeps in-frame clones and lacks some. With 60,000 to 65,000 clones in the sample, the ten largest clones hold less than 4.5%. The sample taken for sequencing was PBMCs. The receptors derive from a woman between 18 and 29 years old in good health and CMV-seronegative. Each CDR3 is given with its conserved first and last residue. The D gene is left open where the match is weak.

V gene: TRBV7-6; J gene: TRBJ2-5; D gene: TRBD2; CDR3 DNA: TGTGCCAGCAGCTTAGGACTAGCGGGGGGTTCGTACCAAGAGACCCAGTACTTC; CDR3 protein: CASSLGLAGGSYQETQYF
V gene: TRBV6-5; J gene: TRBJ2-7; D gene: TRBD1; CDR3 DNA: TGTGCCAGCAGCCCGACAGGGGTAAACGAGCAGTACTTC; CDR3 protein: CASSPTGVNEQYF
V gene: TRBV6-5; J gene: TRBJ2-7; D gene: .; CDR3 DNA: TGTGCCAGCAGTTATGGGCAGGGCGGCCACGAGCAGTACTTC; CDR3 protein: CASSYGQGGHEQYF
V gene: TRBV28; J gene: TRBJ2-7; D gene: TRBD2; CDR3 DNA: TGTGCCAGCAGTCCCCCCCCGGCGGGGGTCTACGAGCAGTACTTC; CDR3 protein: CASSPPPAGVYEQYF
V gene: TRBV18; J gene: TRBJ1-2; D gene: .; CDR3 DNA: TGTGCCAGCTCACCGACCCCCGGGGTAGGCTACACCTTC; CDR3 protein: CASSPTPGVGYTF
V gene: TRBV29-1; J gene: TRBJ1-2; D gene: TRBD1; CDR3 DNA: TGCAGCGTTGAAGATCGCCAGACAGGGCATTGGGGCTACACCTTC; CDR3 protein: CSVEDRQTGHWGYTF
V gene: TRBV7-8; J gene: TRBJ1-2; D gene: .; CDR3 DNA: TGTGCCAGCAGCTCCGACAGGTCGGGTGGCTACACCTTC; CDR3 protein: CASSSDRSGGYTF
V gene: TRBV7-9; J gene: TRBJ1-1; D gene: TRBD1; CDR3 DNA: TGTGCCAGCAGCGACAGGGGAGGTGTGAACACTGAAGCTTTCTTT; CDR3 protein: CASSDRGGVNTEAFF
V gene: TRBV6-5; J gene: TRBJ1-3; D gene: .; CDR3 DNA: TGTGCCAGCAGTGATACAGGCTACGGAAACACCATATATTTT; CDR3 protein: CASSDTGYGNTIYF
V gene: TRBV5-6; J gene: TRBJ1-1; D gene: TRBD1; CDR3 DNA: TGTGCCAGCAGGCAGGGGGTTGAAGCTTTCTTT; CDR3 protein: CASRQGVEAFF
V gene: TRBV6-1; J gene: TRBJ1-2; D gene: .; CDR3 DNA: TGTGCCAGCAGTGAGGTGGCAGGGTCGAACTATGGCTACACCTTC; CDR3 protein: CASSEVAGSNYGYTF
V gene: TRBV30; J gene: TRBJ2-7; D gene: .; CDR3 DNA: TGTGCCTGGTCGACAATATACGAGCAGTACTTC; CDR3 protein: CAWSTIYEQYF
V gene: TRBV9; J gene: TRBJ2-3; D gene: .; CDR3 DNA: TGTGCCAGCAGCGTGGGGGGAGCGGATACGCAGTATTTT; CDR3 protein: CASSVGGADTQYF
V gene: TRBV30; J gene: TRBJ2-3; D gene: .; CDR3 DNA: TGTGCCTGGAGCTACACAGATACGCAGTATTTT; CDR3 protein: CAWSYTDTQYF
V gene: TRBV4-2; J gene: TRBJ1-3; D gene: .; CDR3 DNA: TGTGCCAGCAGCCAAGACCGGGTTAACTCTGGAAACACCATATATTTT; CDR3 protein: CASSQDRVNSGNTIYF
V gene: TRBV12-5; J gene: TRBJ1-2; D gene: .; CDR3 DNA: TGTGCTAGTGGTTTGGTCCCAAAAGCCGATGGCTACACCTTC; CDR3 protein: CASGLVPKADGYTF